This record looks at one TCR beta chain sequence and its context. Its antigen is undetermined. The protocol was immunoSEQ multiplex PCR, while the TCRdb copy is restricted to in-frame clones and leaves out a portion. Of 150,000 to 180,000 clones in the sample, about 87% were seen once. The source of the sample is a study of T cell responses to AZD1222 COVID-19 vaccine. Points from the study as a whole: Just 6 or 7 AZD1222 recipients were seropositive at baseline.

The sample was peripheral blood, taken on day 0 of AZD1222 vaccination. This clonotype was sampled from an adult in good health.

The CDR3 reads CASSQDTGGNTIYF. The CDR3 DNA follows: TGCGCCAGCAGCCAAGATACAGGGGGAAACACCATATATTTT. This sequence joins TRBV4-3 and TRBJ1-3, with D possibly being TRBD1 (6 bases). The CDR3 has 14 residues. The germline V gene has CDR1 LGHNA and CDR2 YSLEER. V was cut by 0 bases and J by 4 bases, with 7 bases left in between.